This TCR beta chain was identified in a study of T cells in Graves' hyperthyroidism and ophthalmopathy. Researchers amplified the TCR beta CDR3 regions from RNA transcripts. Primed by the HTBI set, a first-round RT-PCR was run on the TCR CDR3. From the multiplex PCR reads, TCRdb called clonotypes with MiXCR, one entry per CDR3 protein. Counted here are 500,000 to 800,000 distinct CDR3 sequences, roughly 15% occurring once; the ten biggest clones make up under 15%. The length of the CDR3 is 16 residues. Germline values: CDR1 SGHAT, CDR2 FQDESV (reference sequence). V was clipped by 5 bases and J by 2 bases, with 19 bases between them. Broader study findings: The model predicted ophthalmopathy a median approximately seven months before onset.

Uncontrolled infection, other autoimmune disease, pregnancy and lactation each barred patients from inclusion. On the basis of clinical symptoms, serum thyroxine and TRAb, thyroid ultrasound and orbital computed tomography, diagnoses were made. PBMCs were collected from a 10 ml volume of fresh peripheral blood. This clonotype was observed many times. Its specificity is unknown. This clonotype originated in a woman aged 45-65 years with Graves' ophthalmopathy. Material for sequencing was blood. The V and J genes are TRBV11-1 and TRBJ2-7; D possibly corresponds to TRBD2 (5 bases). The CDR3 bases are TGTGCCAGCAGCGAATATGAGGGAAGTTTCCCCTACGAGCAGTACTTC. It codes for CASSEYEGSFPYEQYF.